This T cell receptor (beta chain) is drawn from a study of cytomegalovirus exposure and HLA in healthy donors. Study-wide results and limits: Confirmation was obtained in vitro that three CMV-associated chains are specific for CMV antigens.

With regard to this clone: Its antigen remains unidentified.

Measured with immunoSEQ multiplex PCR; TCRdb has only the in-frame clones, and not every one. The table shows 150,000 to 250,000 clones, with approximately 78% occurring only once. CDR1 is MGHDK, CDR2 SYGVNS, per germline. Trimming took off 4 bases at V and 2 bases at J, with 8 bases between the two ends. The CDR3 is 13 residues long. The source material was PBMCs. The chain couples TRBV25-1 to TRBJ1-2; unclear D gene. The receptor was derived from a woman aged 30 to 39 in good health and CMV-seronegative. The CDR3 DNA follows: TGTGCCAGCAGTGTCGACGGGAACTATGGCTACACCTTC. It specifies CASSVDGNYGYTF.